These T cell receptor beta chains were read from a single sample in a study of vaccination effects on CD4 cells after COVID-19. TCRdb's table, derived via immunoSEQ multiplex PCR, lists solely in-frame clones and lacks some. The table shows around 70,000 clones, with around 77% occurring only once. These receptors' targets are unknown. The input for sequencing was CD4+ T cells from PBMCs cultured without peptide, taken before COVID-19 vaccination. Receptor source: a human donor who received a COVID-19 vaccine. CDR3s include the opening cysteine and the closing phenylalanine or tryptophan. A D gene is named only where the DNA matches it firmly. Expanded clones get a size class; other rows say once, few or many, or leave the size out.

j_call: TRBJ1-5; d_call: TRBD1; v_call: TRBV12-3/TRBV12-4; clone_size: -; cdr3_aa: CASSQGANQPQHF; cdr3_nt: TGTGCCAGCAGTCAGGGGGCCAATCAGCCCCAGCATTTT
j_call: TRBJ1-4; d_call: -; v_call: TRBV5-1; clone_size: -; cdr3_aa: CASSLSSGNEKLFF; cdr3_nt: TGCGCCAGCAGCTTGAGTTCAGGAAATGAAAAACTGTTTTTT
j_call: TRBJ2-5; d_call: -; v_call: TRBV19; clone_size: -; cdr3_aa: CASSIQGQETQYF; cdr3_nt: TGTGCCAGTAGTATCCAGGGTCAAGAGACCCAGTACTTC
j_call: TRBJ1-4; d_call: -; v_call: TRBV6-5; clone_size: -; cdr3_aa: CASSWIEANEKLFF; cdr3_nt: TGTGCCAGCTCTTGGATCGAAGCTAATGAAAAACTGTTTTTT
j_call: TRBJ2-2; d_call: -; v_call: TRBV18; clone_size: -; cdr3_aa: CASSLGANTGELFF; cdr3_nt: TGTGCCAGCTCATTGGGCGCGAACACCGGGGAGCTGTTTTTT
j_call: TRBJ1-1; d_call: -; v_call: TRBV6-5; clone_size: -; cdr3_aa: CASSSQGTEAFF; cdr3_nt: TGTGCCAGCAGTTCGCAGGGCACTGAAGCTTTCTTT
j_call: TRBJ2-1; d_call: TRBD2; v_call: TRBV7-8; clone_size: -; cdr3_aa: CASSLASGGALYNEQFF; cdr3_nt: TGTGCCAGCAGCTTAGCTAGCGGGGGGGCCCTCTACAATGAGCAGTTCTTC
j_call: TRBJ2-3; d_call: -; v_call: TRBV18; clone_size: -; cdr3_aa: CASSPQRGDGDTDTQYF; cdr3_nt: TGTGCCAGCTCACCGCAACGGGGCGACGGGGACACAGATACGCAGTATTTT
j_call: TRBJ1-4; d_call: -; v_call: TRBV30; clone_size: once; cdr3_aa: CAWSVLGGEKLFF; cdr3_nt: TGTGCCTGGAGTGTACTAGGGGGTGAAAAACTGTTTTTT
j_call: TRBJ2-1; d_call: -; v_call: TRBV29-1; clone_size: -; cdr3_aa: CSAGATGGAEQFF; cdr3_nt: TGCAGCGCGGGGGCAACAGGAGGTGCTGAGCAGTTCTTC
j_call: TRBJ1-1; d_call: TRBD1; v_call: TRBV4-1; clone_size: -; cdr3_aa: CASSQARGPPNTEAFF; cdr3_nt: TGCGCCAGCAGCCAGGCGAGGGGGCCCCCGAACACTGAAGCTTTCTTT
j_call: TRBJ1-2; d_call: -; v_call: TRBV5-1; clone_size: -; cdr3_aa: CASSLAPGPYGYTF; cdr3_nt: TGCGCCAGCAGCTTGGCCCCAGGGCCGTATGGCTACACCTTC
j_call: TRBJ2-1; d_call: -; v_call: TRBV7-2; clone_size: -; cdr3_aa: CASSLEGGHYNEQFF; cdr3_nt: TGTGCCAGCAGCTTGGAGGGGGGGCACTACAATGAGCAGTTCTTC
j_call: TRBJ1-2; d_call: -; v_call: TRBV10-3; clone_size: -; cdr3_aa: CATRAVDYGYTF; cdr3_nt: TGTGCCACCCGAGCGGTCGACTATGGCTACACCTTC
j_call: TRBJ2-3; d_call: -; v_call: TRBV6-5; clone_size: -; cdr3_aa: CASGIQRPSDTQYF; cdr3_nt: TGTGCCAGCGGAATACAGAGGCCCTCAGATACGCAGTATTTT
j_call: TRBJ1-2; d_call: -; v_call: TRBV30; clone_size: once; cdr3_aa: CAWSGGRGYTF; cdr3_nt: TGTGCCTGGAGTGGCGGACGCGGCTACACCTTC
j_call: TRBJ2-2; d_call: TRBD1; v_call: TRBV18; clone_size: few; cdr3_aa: CASSHNRDRGSGELFF; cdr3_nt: TGTGCCAGCTCACATAACCGGGACAGGGGAAGCGGGGAGCTGTTTTTT
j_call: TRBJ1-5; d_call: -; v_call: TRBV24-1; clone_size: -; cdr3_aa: CATSDTEDGDNQPQHF; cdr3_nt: TGTGCCACCAGTGATACCGAGGACGGAGACAATCAGCCCCAGCATTTT